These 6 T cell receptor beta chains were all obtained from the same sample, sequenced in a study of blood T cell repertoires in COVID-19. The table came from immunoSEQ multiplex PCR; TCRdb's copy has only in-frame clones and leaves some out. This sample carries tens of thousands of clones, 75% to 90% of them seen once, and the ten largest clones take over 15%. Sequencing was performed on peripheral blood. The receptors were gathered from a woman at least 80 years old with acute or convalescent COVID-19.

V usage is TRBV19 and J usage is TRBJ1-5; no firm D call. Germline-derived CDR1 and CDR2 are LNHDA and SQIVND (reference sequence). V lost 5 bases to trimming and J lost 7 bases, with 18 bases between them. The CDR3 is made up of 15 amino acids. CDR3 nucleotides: TGTGCCAGTAGTGCCGGGAGTGGGTCCGGACAGCCCCAGCATTTT. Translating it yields CASSAGSGSGQPQHF.

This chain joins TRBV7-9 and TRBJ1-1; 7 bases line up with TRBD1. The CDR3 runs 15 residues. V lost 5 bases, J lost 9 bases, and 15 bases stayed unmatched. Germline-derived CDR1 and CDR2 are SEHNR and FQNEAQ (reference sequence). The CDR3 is CASSPRGSDRSKAFF. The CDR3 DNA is TGTGCCAGCAGCCCTAGGGGGTCGGACAGGTCCAAAGCTTTCTTT.

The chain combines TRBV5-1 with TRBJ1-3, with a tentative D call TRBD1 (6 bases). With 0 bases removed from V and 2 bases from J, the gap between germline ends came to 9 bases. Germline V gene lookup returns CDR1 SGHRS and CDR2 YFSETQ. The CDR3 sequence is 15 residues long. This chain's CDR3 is CASSLGTGPGNTIYF. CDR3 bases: TGCGCCAGCAGCTTGGGTACAGGGCCTGGAAACACCATATATTTT. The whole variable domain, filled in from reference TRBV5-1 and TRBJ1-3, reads KAGVTQTPRYLIKTRGQQVTLSCSPISGHRSVSWYQQTPGQGLQFLFEYFSETQRNKGNFPGRFSGRQFSNSRSEMNVSTLELGDSALYLCASSLGTGPGNTIYFGEGSWLTVV.

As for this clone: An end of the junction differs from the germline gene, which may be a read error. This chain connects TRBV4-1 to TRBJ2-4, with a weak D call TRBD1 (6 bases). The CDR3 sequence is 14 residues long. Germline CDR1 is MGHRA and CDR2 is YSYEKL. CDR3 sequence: CASSQSRDKNIQYF. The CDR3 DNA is TGCGCCAGCAGCCAAAGCAGGGACAAAAACATTCAGTACTTT.

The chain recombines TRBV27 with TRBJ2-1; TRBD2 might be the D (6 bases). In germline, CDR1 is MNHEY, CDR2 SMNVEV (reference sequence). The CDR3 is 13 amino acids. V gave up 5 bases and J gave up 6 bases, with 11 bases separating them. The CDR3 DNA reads TGTGCCAGCAGTCGTTCGGGAGTCAATGAGCAGTTCTTC. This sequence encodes CASSRSGVNEQFF.

The CDR3 reads CASSLAGSNTEAFF. CDR3 sequence (DNA): TGTGCCAGCAGCTTAGCAGGGAGCAACACTGAAGCTTTCTTT. This chain joins TRBV7-9 and TRBJ1-1; D gene uncertain. The germline gives CDR1 SEHNR, CDR2 FQNEAQ (reference sequence). The CDR3 covers 14 residues. Between the trimmed V and J ends, which lost 0 bases and 2 bases, there was a span of 7 bases.